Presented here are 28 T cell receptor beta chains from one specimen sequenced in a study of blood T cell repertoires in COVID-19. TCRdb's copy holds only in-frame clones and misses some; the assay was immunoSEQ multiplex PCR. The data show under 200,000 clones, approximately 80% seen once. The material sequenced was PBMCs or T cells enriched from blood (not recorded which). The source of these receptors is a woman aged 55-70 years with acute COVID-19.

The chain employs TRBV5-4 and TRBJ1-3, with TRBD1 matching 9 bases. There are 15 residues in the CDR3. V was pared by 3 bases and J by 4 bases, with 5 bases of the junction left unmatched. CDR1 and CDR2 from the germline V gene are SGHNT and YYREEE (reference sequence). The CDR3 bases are TGTGCCAGCAGCTCACAGGGGGCCGGAGGAAACACCATATATTTT. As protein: CASSSQGAGGNTIYF.

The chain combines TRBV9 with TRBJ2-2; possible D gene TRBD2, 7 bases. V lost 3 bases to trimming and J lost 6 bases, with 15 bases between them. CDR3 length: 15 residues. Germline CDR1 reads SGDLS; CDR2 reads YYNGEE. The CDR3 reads CASSGQGGGSGELFF. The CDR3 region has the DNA TGTGCCAGCAGCGGCCAGGGAGGGGGTTCCGGGGAGCTGTTTTTT. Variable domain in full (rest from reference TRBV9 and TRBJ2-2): DSGVTQTPKHLITATGQRVTLRCSPRSGDLSVYWYQQSLDQGLQFLIQYYNGEERAKGNILERFSAQQFPDLHSELNLSSLELGDSALYFCASSGQGGGSGELFFGEGSRLTVL.

The CDR3 nucleotides read TGTGCCAGCAGCTGGCCGGGACAGGGCTACGAGCAGTACTTC. Amino acid sequence: CASSWPGQGYEQYF. The chain is built from TRBV5-6 and TRBJ2-7, with TRBD1 matching 9 bases. The CDR3 extends over 14 amino acids. Germline CDR1 reads SGHDT; CDR2 reads YYEEEE. After removal of 3 bases from V and 3 bases from J, the junction contained 4 bases not matched to a gene.

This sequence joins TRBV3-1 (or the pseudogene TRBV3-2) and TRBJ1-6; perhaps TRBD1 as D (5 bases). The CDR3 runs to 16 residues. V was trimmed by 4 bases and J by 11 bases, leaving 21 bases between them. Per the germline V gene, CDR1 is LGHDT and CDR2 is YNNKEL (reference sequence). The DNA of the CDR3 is TGTGCCAGCAGCCGAGAGGACGCCATAAAGGGGCCACCCCTCCACTTT. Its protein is CASSREDAIKGPPLHF.

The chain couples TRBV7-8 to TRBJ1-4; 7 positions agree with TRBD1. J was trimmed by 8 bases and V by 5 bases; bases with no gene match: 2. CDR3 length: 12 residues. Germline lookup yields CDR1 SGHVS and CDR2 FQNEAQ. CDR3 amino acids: CASSLGQEKLFF. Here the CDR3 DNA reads TGTGCCAGCAGCCTGGGACAGGAAAAACTGTTTTTT.

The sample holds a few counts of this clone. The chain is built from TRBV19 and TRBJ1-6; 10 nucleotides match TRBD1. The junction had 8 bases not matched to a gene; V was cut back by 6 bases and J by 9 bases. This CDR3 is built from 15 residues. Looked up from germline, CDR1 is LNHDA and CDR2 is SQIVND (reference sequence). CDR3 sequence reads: CASSSGTGDTSPLHF. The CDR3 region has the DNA TGTGCCAGTAGCTCCGGGACAGGGGATACTTCACCCCTCCACTTT.

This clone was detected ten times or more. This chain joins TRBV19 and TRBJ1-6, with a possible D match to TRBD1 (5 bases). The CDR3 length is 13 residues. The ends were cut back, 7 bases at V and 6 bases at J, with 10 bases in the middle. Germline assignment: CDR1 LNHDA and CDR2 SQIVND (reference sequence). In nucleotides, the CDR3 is TGTGCCAGTAAGGGGCAGGGTAATTCACCCCTCCACTTT. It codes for CASKGQGNSPLHF.

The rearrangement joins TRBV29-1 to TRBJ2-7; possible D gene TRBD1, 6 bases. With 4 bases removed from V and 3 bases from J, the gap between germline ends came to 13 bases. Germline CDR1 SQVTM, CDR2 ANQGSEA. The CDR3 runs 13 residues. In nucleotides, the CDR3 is TGCAGCGTTGCCTCGGACAGTTTCTACGAGCAGTACGTC. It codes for CSVASDSFYEQYV.

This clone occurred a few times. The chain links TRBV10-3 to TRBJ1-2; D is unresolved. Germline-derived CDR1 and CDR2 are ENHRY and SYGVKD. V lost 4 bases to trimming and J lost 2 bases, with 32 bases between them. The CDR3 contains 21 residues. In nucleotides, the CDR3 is TGTGCCATCAGTGTTACCCCGGGAGCCCCTAGTAGACGTTCACAAAACTATGGCTACACCTTC. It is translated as CAISVTPGAPSRRSQNYGYTF.

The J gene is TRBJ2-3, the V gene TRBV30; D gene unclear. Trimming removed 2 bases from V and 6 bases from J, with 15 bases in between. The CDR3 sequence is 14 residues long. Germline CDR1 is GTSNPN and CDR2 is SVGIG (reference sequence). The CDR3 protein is CAWSLGPAGDTQYF. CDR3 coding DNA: TGTGCCTGGAGTCTCGGTCCAGCCGGGGATACGCAGTATTTT.

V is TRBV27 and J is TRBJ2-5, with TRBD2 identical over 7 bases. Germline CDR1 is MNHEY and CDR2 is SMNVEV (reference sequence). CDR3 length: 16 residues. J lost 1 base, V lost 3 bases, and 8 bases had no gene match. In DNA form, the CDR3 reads TGTGCCAGCAGTTTGCTGGCTAGCGGAGGCCAAGAGACCCAGTACTTC. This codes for CASSLLASGGQETQYF.

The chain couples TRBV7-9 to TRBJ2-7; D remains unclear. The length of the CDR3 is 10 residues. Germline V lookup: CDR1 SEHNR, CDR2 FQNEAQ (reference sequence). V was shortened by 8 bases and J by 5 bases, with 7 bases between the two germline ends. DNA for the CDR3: TGTGCCAGCTCTATCGACGAGCAGTACTTC. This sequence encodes CASSIDEQYF. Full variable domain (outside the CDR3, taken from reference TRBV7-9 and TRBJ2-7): DTGVSQNPRHKITKRGQNVTFRCDPISEHNRLYWYRQTLGQGPEFLTYFQNEAQLEKSRLLSDRFSAERPKGSFSTLEIQRTEQGDSAMYLCASSIDEQYFGPGTRLTVT.

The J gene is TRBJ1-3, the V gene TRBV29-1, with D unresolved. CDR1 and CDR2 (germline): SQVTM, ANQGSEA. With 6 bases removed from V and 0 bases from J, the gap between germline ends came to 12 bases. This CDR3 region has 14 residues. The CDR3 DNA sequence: TGCAGCGTGCTCGTTCAGGACTCTGGAAACACCATATATTTT. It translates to CSVLVQDSGNTIYF.

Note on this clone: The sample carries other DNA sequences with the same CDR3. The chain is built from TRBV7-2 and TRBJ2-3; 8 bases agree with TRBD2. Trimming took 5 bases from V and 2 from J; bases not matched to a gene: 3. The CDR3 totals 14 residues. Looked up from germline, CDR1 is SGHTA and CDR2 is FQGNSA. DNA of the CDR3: TGTGCCAGCAGCCCTGGACTAGCCACAGATACGCAGTATTTT. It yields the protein CASSPGLATDTQYF.

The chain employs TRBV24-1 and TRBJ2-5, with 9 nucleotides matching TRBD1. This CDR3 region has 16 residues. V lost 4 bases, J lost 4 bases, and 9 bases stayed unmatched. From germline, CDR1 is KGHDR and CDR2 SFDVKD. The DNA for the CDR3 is TGTGCCACCAGTGACCCCGGGACAGGGTTCTCAGAGACCCAGTACTTC. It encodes CATSDPGTGFSETQYF.

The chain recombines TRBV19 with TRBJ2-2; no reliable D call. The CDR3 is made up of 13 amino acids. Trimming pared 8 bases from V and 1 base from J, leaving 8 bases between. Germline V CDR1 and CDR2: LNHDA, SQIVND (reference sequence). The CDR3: CASYTGNTGELFF. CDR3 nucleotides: TGTGCCAGTTATACGGGGAACACCGGGGAGCTGTTTTTT.

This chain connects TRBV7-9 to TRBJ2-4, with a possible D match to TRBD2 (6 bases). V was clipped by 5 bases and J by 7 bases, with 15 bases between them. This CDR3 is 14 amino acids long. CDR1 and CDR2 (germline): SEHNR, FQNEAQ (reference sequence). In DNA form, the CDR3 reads TGTGCCAGCAGCCTCCCCGGGAGCGGCAACATTCAGTACTTC. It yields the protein CASSLPGSGNIQYF.

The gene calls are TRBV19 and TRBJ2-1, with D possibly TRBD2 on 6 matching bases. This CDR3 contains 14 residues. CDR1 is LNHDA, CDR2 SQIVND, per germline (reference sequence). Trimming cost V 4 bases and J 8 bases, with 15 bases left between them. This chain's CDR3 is CASSKTGTLDEQFF. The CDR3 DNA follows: TGTGCCAGTAGTAAAACCGGGACTTTAGATGAGCAGTTCTTC.

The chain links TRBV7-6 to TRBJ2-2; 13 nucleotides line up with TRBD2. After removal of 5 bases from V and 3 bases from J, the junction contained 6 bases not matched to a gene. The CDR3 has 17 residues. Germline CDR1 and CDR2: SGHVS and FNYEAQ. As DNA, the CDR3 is TGTGCCAGCAGCGCAATTGGACTAGCGGGAGACACCGGGGAGCTGTTTTTT. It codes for CASSAIGLAGDTGELFF.

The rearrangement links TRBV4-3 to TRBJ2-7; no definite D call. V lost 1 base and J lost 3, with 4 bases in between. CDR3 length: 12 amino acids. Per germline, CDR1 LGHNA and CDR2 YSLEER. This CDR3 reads CASSQALYEQYV. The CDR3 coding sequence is TGCGCCAGCAGCCAAGCCCTCTACGAGCAGTACGTC.

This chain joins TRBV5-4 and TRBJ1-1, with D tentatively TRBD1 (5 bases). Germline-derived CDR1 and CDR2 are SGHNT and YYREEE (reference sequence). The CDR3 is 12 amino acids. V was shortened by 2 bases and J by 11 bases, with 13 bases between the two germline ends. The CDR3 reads CASSFGGGEAFF. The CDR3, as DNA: TGTGCCAGCAGCTTTGGGGGAGGCGAGGCTTTCTTT.

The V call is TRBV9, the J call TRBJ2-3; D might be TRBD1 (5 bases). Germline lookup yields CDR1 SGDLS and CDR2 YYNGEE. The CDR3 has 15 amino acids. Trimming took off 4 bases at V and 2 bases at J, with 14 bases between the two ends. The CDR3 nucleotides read TGTGCCAGCAGCCAGACAGTATCTTCCACAGATACGCAGTATTTT. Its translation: CASSQTVSSTDTQYF.

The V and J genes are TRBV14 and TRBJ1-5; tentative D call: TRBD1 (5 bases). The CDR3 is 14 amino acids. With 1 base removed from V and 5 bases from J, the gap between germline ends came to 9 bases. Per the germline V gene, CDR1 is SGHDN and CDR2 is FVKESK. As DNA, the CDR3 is TGTGCCAGCAGCCAAGGTGCAGGGCATCAGCCCCAGCATTTT. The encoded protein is CASSQGAGHQPQHF.

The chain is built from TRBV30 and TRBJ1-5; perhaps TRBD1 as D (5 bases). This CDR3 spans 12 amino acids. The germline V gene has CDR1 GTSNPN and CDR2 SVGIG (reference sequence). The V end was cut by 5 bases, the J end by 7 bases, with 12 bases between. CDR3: CAWGGRTQPQHF. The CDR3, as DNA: TGTGCCTGGGGGGGGAGGACGCAGCCCCAGCATTTT.

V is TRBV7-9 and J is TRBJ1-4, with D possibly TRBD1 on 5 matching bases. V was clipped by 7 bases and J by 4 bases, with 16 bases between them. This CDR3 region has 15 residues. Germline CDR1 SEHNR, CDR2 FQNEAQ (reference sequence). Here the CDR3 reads CASKPPRAINEKLFF. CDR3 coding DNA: TGTGCCAGCAAGCCCCCCAGGGCGATTAATGAAAAACTGTTTTTT.

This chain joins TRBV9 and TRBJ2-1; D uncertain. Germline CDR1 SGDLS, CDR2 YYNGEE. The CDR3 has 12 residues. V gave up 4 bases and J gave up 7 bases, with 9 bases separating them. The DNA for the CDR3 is TGTGCCAGCAGCAGCAGCGCGAATGAGCAGTTCTTC. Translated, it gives CASSSSANEQFF.

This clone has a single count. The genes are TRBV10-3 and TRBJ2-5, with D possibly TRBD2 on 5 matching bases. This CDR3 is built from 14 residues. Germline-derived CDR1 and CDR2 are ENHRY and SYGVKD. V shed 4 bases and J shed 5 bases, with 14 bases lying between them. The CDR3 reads CAISGGPQDETQYF. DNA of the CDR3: TGTGCCATCAGTGGCGGGCCTCAAGATGAGACCCAGTACTTC.

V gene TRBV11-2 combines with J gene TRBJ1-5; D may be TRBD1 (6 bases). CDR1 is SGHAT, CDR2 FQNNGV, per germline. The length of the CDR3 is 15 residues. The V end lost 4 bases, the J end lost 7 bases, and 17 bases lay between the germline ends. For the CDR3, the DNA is TGTGCCAGCAGCTCAATTACAGGGCTGGGACAGCCCCAGCATTTT. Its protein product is CASSSITGLGQPQHF.